Listed below are T cell receptor beta chains from one sample, sequenced in a study of shared clonotypes between healthy human individuals. Clones were read by immunoSEQ multiplex PCR, and TCRdb kept only the in-frame ones, dropping some. The sample consists of 1.4 million to 1.5 million clones, roughly 96% of them appearing once. The sequenced sample consisted of naive CD4+ T cells sorted from blood. The receptor source for this set is a man aged 25 to 40 in good health. CDR3s include the opening cysteine and the closing phenylalanine or tryptophan. Each record gives: clone size, J gene, V gene, D gene, CDR3 DNA, CDR3 protein. A D gene is named only where the DNA matches it firmly. Some rows have no size entry. The others give once, few or many, or a class for an expanded clone.

NA,TRBJ2-7,TRBV4-1,NA,TGCGCCAGCAGCCAAGAGGGTGGGCTCCTCTCCTACGAGCAGTACTTC,CASSQEGGLLSYEQYF
NA,TRBJ2-7,TRBV19,NA,TGTGCCAGTAGTATATCCCAGGGTTACGAGCAGTACTTC,CASSISQGYEQYF
NA,TRBJ2-7,TRBV7-2,TRBD2,TGTGCCAGCAGCTTAGCAGGGACTAGCGGGGCCTACGAGCAGTACTTC,CASSLAGTSGAYEQYF
NA,TRBJ1-5,TRBV23-1,NA,TGCGCCAGCAGTCAACTTAGGAGGGACTGGGGCAATCAGCCCCAGCATTTT,CASSQLRRDWGNQPQHF
NA,TRBJ1-4,TRBV7-6,NA,TGTGCCAGCAGTTACTACCAAAATGAAAAACTGTTTTTT,CASSYYQNEKLFF
NA,TRBJ2-1,TRBV7-2,NA,TGTGCCAGCAGCGGAGGGGTGTACAATGAGCAGTTCTTC,CASSGGVYNEQFF
NA,TRBJ1-1,TRBV25-1,TRBD1,TGTGCCAGCAGTGGACGACAGGGGAACACTGAAGCTTTCTTT,CASSGRQGNTEAFF
NA,TRBJ2-7,TRBV5-4,TRBD2,TGTGCCAGCAGCTCGGGGACTAACCGTTACGAGCAGTACTTC,CASSSGTNRYEQYF
NA,TRBJ1-2,TRBV4-1,NA,TGCGCCAGCAGCCAAGTAGGGGCGGGCGGCTACACCTTC,CASSQVGAGGYTF
once,TRBJ2-7,TRBV7-2,NA,TGTGCCAGCAGCTTAAGGCCCTCTAGGACTTCATACAACGTCTACGAGCAGTACTTC,CASSLRPSRTSYNVYEQYF
once,TRBJ2-7,TRBV7-2,NA,TGTGCCAGCAGCAACTATAGAACCGAGCAGTACTTC,CASSNYRTEQYF
NA,TRBJ2-5,TRBV28,TRBD2,TGTGCCAGCAGTTTGGTCGGGGCGGGACTAGCGGGATCGGAGACCCAGTACTTC,CASSLVGAGLAGSETQYF
NA,TRBJ2-5,TRBV4-1,TRBD2,TGCGCCAGCAGCCTTGGACTAGCGGGAGACTTCCCAGAGACCCAGTACTTC,CASSLGLAGDFPETQYF
NA,TRBJ1-1,TRBV5-1,NA,TGCGCCAGCAGCCTGAATAAGGGACGGAACTTGAACACTGAAGCTTTCTTT,CASSLNKGRNLNTEAFF
NA,TRBJ1-1,TRBV5-5,NA,TGTGCCAGCAGCTTGGCCGTGGGCAGTCTCTATGTCGCTGAAGCTTTCTTT,CASSLAVGSLYVAEAFF
once,TRBJ2-1,TRBV18,NA,TGTGCCAGCTCACTTCCTAGTCTGAATGAGCAGTTCTTC,CASSLPSLNEQFF
NA,TRBJ2-4,TRBV6-5,NA,TGTGCCAGCAGTTACTCCGAGGGATCGACAAACATTCAGTACTTC,CASSYSEGSTNIQYF
NA,TRBJ1-1,TRBV28,NA,TGTGCCAGCAGTCCGCCACTTATTCAGGGCTTCGCTGAAGCTTTCTTT,CASSPPLIQGFAEAFF
NA,TRBJ2-1,TRBV6-1,TRBD2,TGTGCCAGCAGGTTCCTAGCGGGAGTCTACAATGAGCAGTTCTTC,CASRFLAGVYNEQFF
NA,TRBJ1-2,TRBV2,TRBD1,TGTGCCAGCGGGACAGTCAGCTCGTATGGCTACACCTTC,CASGTVSSYGYTF
NA,TRBJ1-2,TRBV28,NA,TGTGCCAGCAGTCACCCCGTTAGGTACCCCAGCTATGGCTACACCTTC,CASSHPVRYPSYGYTF
NA,TRBJ2-7,TRBV11-2,NA,TGTGCCAGCAGCTTAGAGGGGACCTCCTTAACTTACTACGAGCAGTACTTC,CASSLEGTSLTYYEQYF
NA,TRBJ2-1,TRBV5-4,TRBD2,TGTGCCAGCAGCTCAGCGGGAGGGCCGGGGAATGAGCAGTTCTTC,CASSSAGGPGNEQFF
once,TRBJ2-7,TRBV28,NA,TGTGCCAGCAGTTTTATCTCCTACGAGCAGTACTTC,CASSFISYEQYF
once,TRBJ2-7,TRBV5-1,NA,TGCGCCAGCAGCTTGGCCATAGGGGGGAGCATTGGCTCCGAGCAGTACTTC,CASSLAIGGSIGSEQYF
NA,TRBJ2-1,TRBV7-3,NA,TGTGCCAGCACCTTCTCGGCAGCGGCCTCCTACAATGAGCAGTTCTTC,CASTFSAAASYNEQFF
NA,TRBJ2-5,TRBV5-1,NA,TGCGCCAGCAGCTTGGAAGGGCCTGGGGAGACCCAGTACTTC,CASSLEGPGETQYF
NA,TRBJ2-7,TRBV28,TRBD2,TGTGCCAGCAGCCCTATGGGACTAAACCCCGGGACCTCCTACGAGCAGTACTTC,CASSPMGLNPGTSYEQYF
NA,TRBJ2-7,TRBV28,TRBD2,TGTGCCAGCAGTTTATCCCAGCGGGATAACACTTACTCCTACGAGCAGTACTTC,CASSLSQRDNTYSYEQYF
NA,TRBJ2-6,TRBV28,NA,TGTGCCAGCTGGGGCTGGGACAAAAGATCTGGGGCCAACGTCCTGACTTTC,CASWGWDKRSGANVLTF
NA,TRBJ2-7,TRBV19,TRBD1,TGTGCCAGTAGTATAGGACAGGGTACCCACGAGCAGTACTTC,CASSIGQGTHEQYF
once,TRBJ1-5,TRBV6-1,NA,TGTGCCAGCGGCTACAGGCCCAATCAGCCCCAGCATTTT,CASGYRPNQPQHF
NA,TRBJ2-7,TRBV15,TRBD1,TGTGCCACCAGCAGAGACTGGGACAGCAACTTCTACGAGCAGTACTTC,CATSRDWDSNFYEQYF
NA,TRBJ2-3,TRBV27,TRBD2,TGTGCCAGCAGTTTTACCCCCCCCATAGCGGGAGAGGATACGCAGTATTTT,CASSFTPPIAGEDTQYF